This T cell receptor (beta chain) is from a study of monozygotic twins with inflammatory bowel disease. Whole-study findings and limits: Whether twins were concordant or discordant made no difference to repertoire similarity, possibly from limited power.

Looked up from germline, CDR1 is ENHRY and CDR2 is SYGVKD. CDR3 length: 14 amino acids. About this clonotype itself: The antigen is undetermined.

TCRdb re-called the 5' RACE reads and gives one entry per CDR3 protein, without DNA. Its listing shows around 450,000 distinct CDR3 sequences. The TCR was taken from a human donor with ulcerative colitis or Crohn's disease, or a healthy co-twin of an affected twin (not recorded which). This chain joins TRBV10-3 and TRBJ2-1; the D gene TCRdb calls, TRBD2, cannot be checked with no DNA. Sequences were obtained from blood. The CDR3 region is CAIATGSSYNEQFF.